The subject of this entry is one T cell receptor (beta chain). The antigen it binds to is not known. Per-nucleotide qualities are absent, and no much larger clonotype sits a single base away. Looking up the germline V gene (reference sequence) yields CDR1 LNHDA and CDR2 SQIVND. Its CDR3 holds 15 amino acids, cysteine through phenylalanine. The retained sequence is limited to the CDR3, 45 bases, with the frame set at the first base. The junction carries 13 bases between V and J, which are trimmed by 3 bases and 4 bases respectively. TRB sequencing used genomic DNA with the immunoSEQ assay at survey resolution or the hsTCRB kit. Under the source paper's analysis protocol: The immunoSEQ software handled initial read processing, and the LymphoSeq R package was used for repertoire analyses. Clonality was calculated as 1 minus normalized Shannon entropy, and the Gini coefficient was also calculated for each TRB dataset. Phenotypes of unsorted samples were inferred by mapping TRB sequences from sorted subsets of the recipient or donor onto unsorted samples of the same recipient. TCRdb retrieved this table from immuneACCESS and kept in-frame rearrangements only. Not all clones are present; in checked studies, unresolved V genes account for under half, and no reason is known for the remainder. The V and J calls and clone size were taken over from that table, and D and trimming were inferred from the DNA. This sample comprises over 20,000 clones, roughly 98% of them detected only once. The biggest ten clones account for less than 0.15% of the sample.

Related bone marrow donors provided peripheral blood samples on the day of marrow donation. To count as naive, T cells had to be viable CD3+CD4+ or CD3+CD8+ cells with a CCR7+CD45RA+CD45RO-CD95-CD27+CD28+ profile. Peripheral blood and bone marrow mononuclear cells were isolated by Ficoll-Hypaque density centrifugation and cryopreserved. FACS on a FACSAria II was used to sort CD4+ and CD8+ T cells, including the naive and memory subsets. These data belong to a study of T cells after posttransplantation cyclophosphamide (dated by TCRdb to between 2015 and 2016). Study-level background: T cell repertoire reconstitution was tracked by TRB sequencing after myeloablative bone marrow transplantation in which posttransplantation cyclophosphamide was used as GVHD prophylaxis. Public TRB sequences were checked against a database of over 3,500 sequences associated with responses to pathogens, tumor antigens, self-antigens and alloantigens. In 3 patients, up to 3 additional blood samples taken between 2 and 5.2 years after transplant also underwent TRB sequencing, as did pretransplant blood from 4 patients. Because TRA and TRB clonality correlated tightly in roughly ten samples, later TCR analyses were limited to TRB. Antigen receptor sequencing was done on samples from 35 PTCy-treated patients and from roughly 15 related bone marrow donors of those patients. TRB sequencing was performed on blood from all 34 PTCy patients with 1-year posttransplant specimens. General study outcomes and caveats: The TRB repertoires of T cells infiltrating skin or the GI tract showed only limited overlap with the TRB repertoires found in blood. Donor-recipient similarity was low at 1-2 months but increased during the first year, and donor CD8+ memory clones often dominated later blood repertoires. Across roughly 48 patients, TRB clonality was highly associated with recipient CMV seropositivity and CMV reactivation, and diversity in PTCy patients was similar to diversity in CNI/methotrexate controls.

The TCR originated in a man aged 35 to 55 in good health, CMV-negative, and a related stem cell transplant donor. The receptor chain draws on TRBV19 and TRBJ1-5, with TRBD1 as a weak D call on 6 bases. The sequencing sample was made of naive CD8+ T cells sorted from PBMCs. In nucleotide form, the sequence is TGTGCCAGTAGTATGACTCGGCAGGGGAATCAGCCCCAGCATTTT. The translation is CASSMTRQGNQPQHF. The reference TRBV19 and TRBJ1-5 proteins fill in what lies around the CDR3, so the full variable domain reads DGGITQSPKYLFRKEGQNVTLSCEQNLNHDAMYWYRQDPGQGLRLIYYSQIVNDFQKGDIAEGYSVSREKKESFPLTVTSAQKNPTAFYLCASSMTRQGNQPQHFGDGTRLSIL.